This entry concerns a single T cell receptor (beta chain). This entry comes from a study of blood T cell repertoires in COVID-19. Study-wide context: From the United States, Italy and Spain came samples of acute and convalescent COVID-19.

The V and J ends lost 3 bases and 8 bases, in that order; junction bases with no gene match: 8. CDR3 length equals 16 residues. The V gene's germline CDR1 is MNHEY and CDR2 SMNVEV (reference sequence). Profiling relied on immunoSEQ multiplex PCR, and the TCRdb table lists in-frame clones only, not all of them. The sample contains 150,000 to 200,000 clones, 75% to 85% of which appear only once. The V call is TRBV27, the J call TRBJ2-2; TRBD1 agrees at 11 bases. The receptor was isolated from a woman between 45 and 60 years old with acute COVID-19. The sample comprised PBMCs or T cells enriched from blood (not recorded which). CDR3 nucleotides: TGTGCCAGCAGTTTGTTTGGGACAGGGGGAGGTGGGGAGCTGTTTTTT. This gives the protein CASSLFGTGGGGELFF.